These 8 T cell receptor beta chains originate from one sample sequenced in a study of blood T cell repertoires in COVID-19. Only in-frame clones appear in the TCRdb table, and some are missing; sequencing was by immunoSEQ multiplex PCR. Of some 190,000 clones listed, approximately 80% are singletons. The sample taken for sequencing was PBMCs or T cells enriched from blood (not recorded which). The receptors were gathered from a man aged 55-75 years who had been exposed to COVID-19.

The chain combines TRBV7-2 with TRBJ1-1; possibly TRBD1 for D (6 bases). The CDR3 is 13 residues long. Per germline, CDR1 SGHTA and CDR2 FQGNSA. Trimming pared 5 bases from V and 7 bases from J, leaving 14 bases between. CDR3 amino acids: CASSALTGNEAFF. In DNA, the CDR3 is TGTGCCAGCAGCGCCCTAACAGGGAATGAAGCTTTCTTT.

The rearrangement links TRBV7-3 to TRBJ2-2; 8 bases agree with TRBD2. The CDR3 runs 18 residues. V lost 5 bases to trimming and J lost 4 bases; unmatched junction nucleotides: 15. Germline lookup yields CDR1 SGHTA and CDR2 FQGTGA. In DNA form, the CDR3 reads TGTGCCAGCAGCCCCTTTAATTTCGGGAGGGTTTCCACCGGGGAGCTGTTTTTT. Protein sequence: CASSPFNFGRVSTGELFF.

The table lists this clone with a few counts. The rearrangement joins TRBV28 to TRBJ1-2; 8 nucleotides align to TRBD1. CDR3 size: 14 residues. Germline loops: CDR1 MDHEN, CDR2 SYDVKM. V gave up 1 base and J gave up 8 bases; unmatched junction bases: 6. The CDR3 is CASSLYQGASGYTF. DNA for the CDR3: TGTGCCAGCAGTTTATACCAGGGGGCGAGCGGCTACACCTTC.

The CDR3 DNA follows: TGTGCCAGCAGCCGGGATAGATTGAACTATGGCTACACCTTC. Amino acid sequence: CASSRDRLNYGYTF. The V gene is TRBV7-9, the J gene TRBJ1-2; D gene ambiguous. Germline CDR1 SEHNR, CDR2 FQNEAQ (reference sequence). V was pared by 5 bases and J by 2 bases, with 12 bases between. The CDR3 extends over 14 amino acids.

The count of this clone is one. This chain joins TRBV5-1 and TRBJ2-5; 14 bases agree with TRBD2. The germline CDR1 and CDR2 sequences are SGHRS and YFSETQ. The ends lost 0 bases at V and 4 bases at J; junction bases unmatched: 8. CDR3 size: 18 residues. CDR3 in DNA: TGCGCCAGCAGCTTGGAGGGGACTAGCGGGAGAATCACAGAGACCCAGTACTTC. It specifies CASSLEGTSGRITETQYF.

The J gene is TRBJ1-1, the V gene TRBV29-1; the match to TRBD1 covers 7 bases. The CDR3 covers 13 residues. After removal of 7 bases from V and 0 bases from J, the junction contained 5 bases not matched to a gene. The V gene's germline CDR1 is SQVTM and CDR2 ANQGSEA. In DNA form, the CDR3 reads TGCAGCGCCCTACAGGGGATGAACACTGAAGCTTTCTTT. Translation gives CSALQGMNTEAFF.

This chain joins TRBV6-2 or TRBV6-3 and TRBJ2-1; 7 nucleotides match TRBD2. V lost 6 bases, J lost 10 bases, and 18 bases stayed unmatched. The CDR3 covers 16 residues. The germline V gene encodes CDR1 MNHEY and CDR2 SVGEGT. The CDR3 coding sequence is TGTGCCAGCAGCACCATAGCGGGTGGGCTTTATTGGGAGCAGTTCTTC. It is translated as CASSTIAGGLYWEQFF.

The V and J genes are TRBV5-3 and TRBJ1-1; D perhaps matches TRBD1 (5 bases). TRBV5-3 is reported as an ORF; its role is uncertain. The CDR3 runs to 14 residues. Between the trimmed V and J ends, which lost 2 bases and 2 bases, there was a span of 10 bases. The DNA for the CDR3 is TGTGCCAGAAGCTTTTGGACATCTAACACTGAAGCTTTCTTT. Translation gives CARSFWTSNTEAFF.